What follows is one TCR beta chain and its context. Across about two dozen US areas, participants ranged in age from roughly 18 to 95 years. Assignment of participants to cohorts was predicated upon participant-reported clinical history. This specimen belongs to a study of blood T cell repertoires in COVID-19. Profiled with immunoSEQ multiplex PCR; TCRdb holds only in-frame clones, not every one. This sample carries some 250,000 clones, more than 85% of them seen once, and the ten largest clones take 8% to 10%. Sample: PBMCs or T cells enriched from blood (not recorded which). The receptor's source is a middle-aged man who had recovered from COVID-19.

The CDR3 DNA follows: TGTGCCAGCAGCTTGCCAGGCCCTTATTTGGGCTACACCTTC. It specifies CASSLPGPYLGYTF. V gene TRBV5-4 combines with J gene TRBJ1-2; D not resolved. Germline CDR1 and CDR2: SGHNT and YYREEE (reference sequence). The CDR3 spans 14 residues. V was shortened by 1 base and J by 8 bases, with 15 bases between the two germline ends.